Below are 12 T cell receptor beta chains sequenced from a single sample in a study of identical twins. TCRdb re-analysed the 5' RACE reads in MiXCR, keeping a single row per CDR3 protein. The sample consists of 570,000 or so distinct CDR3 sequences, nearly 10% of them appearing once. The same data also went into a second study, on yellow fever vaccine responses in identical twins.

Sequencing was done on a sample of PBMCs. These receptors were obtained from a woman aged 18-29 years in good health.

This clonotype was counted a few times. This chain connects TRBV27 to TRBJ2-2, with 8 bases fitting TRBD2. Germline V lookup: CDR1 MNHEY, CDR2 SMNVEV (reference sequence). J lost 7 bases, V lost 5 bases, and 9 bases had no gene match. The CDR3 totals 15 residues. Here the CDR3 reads CASSPREGFGGELFF. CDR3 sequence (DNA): TGTGCCAGCAGTCCTCGGGAGGGTTTTGGCGGGGAGCTGTTTTTT.

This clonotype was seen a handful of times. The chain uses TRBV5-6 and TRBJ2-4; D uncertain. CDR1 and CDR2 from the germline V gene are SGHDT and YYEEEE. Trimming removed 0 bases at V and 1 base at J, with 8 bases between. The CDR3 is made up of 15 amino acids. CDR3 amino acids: CASSLALGAKNIQYF. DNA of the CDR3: TGTGCCAGCAGCTTGGCTCTCGGGGCCAAAAACATTCAGTACTTC.

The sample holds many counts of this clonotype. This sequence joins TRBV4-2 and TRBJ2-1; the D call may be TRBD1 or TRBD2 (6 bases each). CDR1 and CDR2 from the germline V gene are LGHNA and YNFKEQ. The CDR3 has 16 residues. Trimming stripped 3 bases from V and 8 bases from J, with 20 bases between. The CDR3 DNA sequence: TGTGCCAGCAGCCAGCATCGGGACTTGAAGGGGGATGAGCAGTTCTTC. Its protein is CASSQHRDLKGDEQFF.

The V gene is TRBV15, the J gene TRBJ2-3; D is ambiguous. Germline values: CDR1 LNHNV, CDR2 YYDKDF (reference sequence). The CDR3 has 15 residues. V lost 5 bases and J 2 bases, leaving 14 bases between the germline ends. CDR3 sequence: CATSGRRTDTDTQYF. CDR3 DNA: TGTGCCACCAGCGGCAGACGGACCGACACAGATACGCAGTATTTT.

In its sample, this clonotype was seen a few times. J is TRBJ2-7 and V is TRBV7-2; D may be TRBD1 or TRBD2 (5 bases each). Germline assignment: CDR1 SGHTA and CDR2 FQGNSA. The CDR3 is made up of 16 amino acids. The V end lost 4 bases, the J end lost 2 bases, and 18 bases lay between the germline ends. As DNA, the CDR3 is TGTGCCAGCAGCTCCCCTACTAGGCGAGGGGCCTACGAGCAGTACTTC. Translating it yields CASSSPTRRGAYEQYF.

The CDR3 here is CAWSPPGTGSYEQYF. In nucleotides, the CDR3 is TGTGCCTGGAGTCCTCCCGGGACAGGTAGCTACGAGCAGTACTTC. The chain employs TRBV30 and TRBJ2-7, with 8 nucleotides matching TRBD1. The germline CDR1 and CDR2 sequences are GTSNPN and SVGIG (reference sequence). Germline trimming cut 2 bases from V and 3 bases from J; bases unmatched to any gene: 9. The CDR3 sequence is 15 residues long.

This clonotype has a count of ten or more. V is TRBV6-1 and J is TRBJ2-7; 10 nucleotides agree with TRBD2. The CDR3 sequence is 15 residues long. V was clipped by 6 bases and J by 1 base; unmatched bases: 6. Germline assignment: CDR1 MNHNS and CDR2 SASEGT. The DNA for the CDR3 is TGTGCCAGCAGCCGCAAGCGGGAGGGATCCTACGAGCAGTACTTC. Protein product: CASSRKREGSYEQYF.

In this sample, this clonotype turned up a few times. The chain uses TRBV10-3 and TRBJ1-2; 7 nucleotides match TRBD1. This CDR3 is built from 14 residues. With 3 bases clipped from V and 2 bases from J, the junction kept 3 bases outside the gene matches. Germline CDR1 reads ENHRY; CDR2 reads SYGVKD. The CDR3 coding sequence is TGTGCCATCAGTGACCCGACAGGGAACTATGGCTACACCTTC. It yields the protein CAISDPTGNYGYTF.

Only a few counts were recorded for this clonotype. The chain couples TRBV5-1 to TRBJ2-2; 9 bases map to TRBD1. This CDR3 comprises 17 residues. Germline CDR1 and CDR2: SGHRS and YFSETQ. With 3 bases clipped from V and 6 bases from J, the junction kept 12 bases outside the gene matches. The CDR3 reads CASSSSIQQGAAGELFF. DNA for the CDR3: TGCGCCAGCAGCTCCTCAATCCAACAGGGGGCAGCCGGGGAGCTGTTTTTT.

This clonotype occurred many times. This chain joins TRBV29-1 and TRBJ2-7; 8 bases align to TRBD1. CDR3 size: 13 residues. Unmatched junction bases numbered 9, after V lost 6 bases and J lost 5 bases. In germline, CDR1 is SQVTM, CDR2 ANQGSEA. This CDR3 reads CSVTGTGIDEQYF. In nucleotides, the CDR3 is TGCAGCGTGACCGGGACAGGTATCGACGAGCAGTACTTC.

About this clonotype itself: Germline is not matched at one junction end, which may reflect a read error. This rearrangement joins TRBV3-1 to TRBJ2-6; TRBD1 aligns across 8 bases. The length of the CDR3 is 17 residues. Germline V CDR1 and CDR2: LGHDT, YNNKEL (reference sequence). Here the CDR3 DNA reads TGTGCCTGCAGCAAAGAACCAGGGGGCACTGGGGCCAACGTCCTGACTTTC. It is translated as CACSKEPGGTGANVLTF.

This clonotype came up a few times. CDR3 protein: CASSSTPPIAGRGFF. CDR3 nucleotides: TGTGCCAGCAGTTCCACTCCCCCCATAGCGGGTCGCGGGTTCTTC. The chain carries TRBV28 and TRBJ2-1; 7 bases match TRBD2. CDR3 length equals 15 residues. Trimming removed 4 bases from V and 15 bases from J; junction bases left unmatched: 18. Germline V gene data show CDR1 as MDHEN and CDR2 as SYDVKM.